Below, 10 T cell receptor beta chains from the same sample are listed, as sequenced in a study of cytomegalovirus exposure and HLA in healthy donors. It was with 60 Vbeta and 13 Jbeta primers that the PCR ran. The method was immunoSEQ multiplex PCR; TCRdb's version includes in-frame clones alone and lacks a portion of them. The sample records about 120,000 clones, 82% being singletons. Sequenced material: PBMCs. The receptors were gathered from a woman aged 18-29 years in good health and CMV-seronegative.

The chain carries TRBV5-5 and TRBJ2-7, with D unclear. The CDR3 covers 13 residues. Trimming took 0 bases from V and 4 from J, leaving 8 bases between them. The germline gives CDR1 SGHKS, CDR2 YYEKEE (reference sequence). CDR3 bases: TGTGCCAGCAGCTTGGGCAGGATATACGAGCAGTACGTC. It codes for CASSLGRIYEQYV.

V usage is TRBV7-2 and J usage is TRBJ2-7; D possibly corresponds to TRBD1 (5 bases). The CDR3 is made up of 13 amino acids. Germline V CDR1 and CDR2: SGHTA, FQGNSA. Between the trimmed V and J ends, which lost 1 base and 4 bases, there was a span of 8 bases. CDR3 DNA: TGTGCCAGCAGCTTAGATTCAGGGTACGAGCAGTACGTC. Its translation is CASSLDSGYEQYV.

This clone was seen once. The V call is TRBV5-1, the J call TRBJ2-5; D gene uncertain. The CDR3 contains 14 residues. CDR1 and CDR2 from the germline V gene are SGHRS and YFSETQ. V was pared by 4 bases and J by 1 base, with 11 bases between. Here the CDR3 DNA reads TGCGCCAGCAGCCCGAGTGGCGGCCAAGAGACCCAGTACTTC. Its translation is CASSPSGGQETQYF.

This rearrangement joins TRBV25-1 to TRBJ1-6; the match to TRBD1 covers 11 bases. CDR3 size: 16 residues. Germline V gene lookup returns CDR1 MGHDK and CDR2 SYGVNS. The ends lost 5 bases at V and 7 bases at J; junction bases unmatched: 7. CDR3 nucleotides: TGTGCCAGCAGTCACCGGGACAGGGGGAGGAATTCACCCCTCCACTTT. It translates to CASSHRDRGRNSPLHF.

The genes are TRBV5-8 and TRBJ1-5, with D perhaps TRBD1 (5 bases). V was cut by 0 bases and J by 0 bases, with 10 bases left in between. CDR1 is SGHTS, CDR2 YDEGEE, per germline. The CDR3 is made up of 16 amino acids. CDR3 region: CASSLVQGGSNQPQHF. DNA of the CDR3: TGTGCCAGCAGCTTGGTCCAGGGTGGTAGCAATCAGCCCCAGCATTTT.

The CDR3 is CASSLTTGNNYEQYF. The CDR3 DNA reads as TGTGCCAGCAGCCTAACGACAGGGAATAATTACGAGCAGTACTTC. The rearrangement links TRBV4-2 to TRBJ2-7; 7 nucleotides match TRBD1. The CDR3 spans 15 residues. CDR1 and CDR2 from the germline V gene are LGHNA and YNFKEQ. The trim removed 4 bases at V and 4 bases at J, leaving 10 bases unmatched.

The rearrangement links TRBV6-5 to TRBJ2-5; 8 positions match TRBD1. The length of the CDR3 is 15 residues. V lost 1 base to trimming and J lost 6 bases; unmatched junction nucleotides: 7. Germline CDR1 and CDR2: MNHEY and SVGAGI. The CDR3 loop is CASSYLGTGQQTQYF. CDR3 in DNA: TGTGCCAGCAGTTACTTGGGGACAGGACAACAGACCCAGTACTTC.

The chain carries TRBV6-5 and TRBJ1-1; D not certain. Germline V gives CDR1 MNHEY, CDR2 SVGAGI. Trimming removed 2 bases from V and 0 bases from J, with 7 bases in between. CDR3 length: 14 residues. The chain's CDR3 is CASSYRGLNTEAFF. CDR3 sequence (DNA): TGTGCCAGCAGTTACAGAGGGTTGAACACTGAAGCTTTCTTT.

This sequence joins TRBV5-1 and TRBJ2-1, with TRBD1 matching over 9 bases. V was clipped by 0 bases and J by 3 bases; unmatched bases: 10. There are 18 residues in the CDR3. Germline V gene data show CDR1 as SGHRS and CDR2 as YFSETQ. The CDR3 sequence: CASSLGSPPGQGYNEQFF. CDR3 DNA sequence: TGCGCCAGCAGCTTGGGATCACCACCGGGACAGGGCTACAATGAGCAGTTCTTC.

The rearrangement links TRBV6-5 to TRBJ2-3; tentatively, D is TRBD2 (5 bases). This CDR3 has 13 amino acids. V lost 2 bases and J lost 10, with 13 bases in between. CDR1 is MNHEY and CDR2 is SVGAGI in the germline V gene. For the CDR3, the DNA is TGTGCCAGCAGTTACCGTCCCCCCGGGGCGCAGTATTTT. Its protein is CASSYRPPGAQYF.